In its sample, the clone carrying this T cell receptor (beta chain) was seen a few times. The sample originates from a study of blood T cell repertoires in COVID-19. Seattle enrolled patients during active infection and tracked them longitudinally. Germline assignment: CDR1 MNHEY and CDR2 SMNVEV (reference sequence). The CDR3 runs 14 residues. Unmatched junction bases numbered 4, after V lost 4 bases and J lost 6 bases. Here immunoSEQ multiplex PCR was the method, and the copy in TCRdb shows in-frame clones only, minus some. This sample has around 60,000 clones, with 72% found just once. Sequenced sample: peripheral blood. This rearrangement joins TRBV27 to TRBJ1-1, with 11 bases lining up with TRBD1. The clonotype originates from a woman in her 70s with COVID-19, enrolled during active disease. The CDR3 spells CASSSRDRGSEAFF. The CDR3, as DNA: TGTGCCAGCAGTTCCCGGGACAGGGGGTCTGAAGCTTTCTTT.